The entry below gives a single TCR beta chain sequence along with its context. Its antigen is not identified. The data stem from a study of glioma-infiltrating T cells after dendritic cell vaccination. About the study: Patients received three intradermal dendritic cell vaccine injections at biweekly intervals. Findings and caveats of the study: Estimated pretreatment TIL content predicted outcome after dendritic cell vaccination. The cohort had few patients with full blood and tumor sets.

The primer mix had 60 V beta and 13 J beta primers. Here immunoSEQ multiplex PCR was the method, and the copy in TCRdb shows in-frame clones only, minus some. The table includes roughly 82,000 clones, roughly 90% detected once. There are 14 residues in the CDR3. The V gene lost 5 bases and the J gene lost 1 base, with 11 bases spanning the gap. Germline lookup yields CDR1 SNHLY and CDR2 FYNNEI. Sequenced here: blood, sampled before dendritic cell vaccination. The chain employs TRBV2 and TRBJ1-1, with D possibly TRBD1 on 6 matching bases. The receptor's source is a human donor with glioblastoma. The CDR3, as DNA: TGTGCCAGCAGTTTACAGGGTAGGAACACTGAAGCTTTCTTT. Encoded protein: CASSLQGRNTEAFF.